The next 2 T cell receptor beta chains were all read from a single sample in a study of tumor-infiltrating lymphocytes in oesophageal squamous cell carcinoma. TCRdb independently ran MiXCR on the PCR reads; one entry per CDR3 protein. The top ten clones hold under 50% of a sample with 15,000 to 20,000 distinct CDR3 sequences, roughly 45% of them seen once. The sample taken for sequencing was blood. These receptors originate from a female donor with esophageal squamous cell carcinoma.

A word on this clonotype: The CDR3 does not close with the conserved phenylalanine or tryptophan, likely indicating a read error. The DNA is left out, because the CDR3 cannot be placed on it with certainty; the CDR3 is given as TCRdb lists it. The chain couples TRBV24-1 to TRBJ2-3; the table's D call of TRBD1 was not tested on the DNA. Germline CDR1 and CDR2: KGHDR and SFDVKD. 18 amino acids form the CDR3, both terminal residues included. Here the CDR3 reads CATSDPGTGEPTSSTSVR.

This clonotype was recorded at least ten times. The conserved phenylalanine or tryptophan is not found at the CDR3 terminus, so this likely reflects a read error. The DNA is left out, because the CDR3 cannot be placed on it with certainty; the CDR3 is given as TCRdb lists it. The chain joins TRBV7-2 to TRBJ2-1; TRBD2, the D gene given by the table, was not confirmed from the DNA. Germline V gives CDR1 SGHTA, CDR2 FQGNSA. The CDR3 is 8 amino acids long, termini counted. This chain's CDR3 is CASSLPAY.